This T cell receptor beta chain was recorded in a study of T cell changes during pregnancy in multiple sclerosis. Data came from immunoSEQ multiplex PCR; TCRdb stores just in-frame clones and leaves some out. In the table there are roughly 57,000 clones, more than 75% of which are singletons. Deletions cut 1 base from V and 6 bases from J, with 9 bases between. The CDR3 is 13 residues long. Germline CDR1 SGHDN, CDR2 FVKESK. This receptor was identified in a female donor with multiple sclerosis, enrolled in a pregnancy study. This rearrangement joins TRBV14 to TRBJ1-2; D is unresolved. The sequencing here drew on CD8+ T cells from peripheral blood mononuclear cells, taken before pregnancy. This CDR3 is CASSQVAENGYTF. For the CDR3, the DNA is TGTGCCAGCAGCCAAGTGGCGGAGAATGGCTACACCTTC.